The text below deals with one T cell receptor (beta chain). Trimming stripped 4 bases from V and 2 bases from J, with 7 bases between. The CDR3 runs to 12 residues. The germline V gene encodes CDR1 GTSNPN and CDR2 SVGIG (reference sequence). These data originate in a study of T cells after posttransplantation cyclophosphamide. The repertoire was sequenced with immunoSEQ multiplex PCR; TCRdb's copy has only in-frame clones and lacks some. The table lists around 3,300 clones, about 95% of them singletons. The TCR sequence derives from a woman aged 45-59 years in good health and a related stem cell transplant donor. The V call is TRBV30, the J call TRBJ2-3, with a tentative D call TRBD1 (6 bases). Specimen: naive CD8+ T cells sorted from PBMCs. DNA for the CDR3: TGTGCCTGGACAGGGGTCACAGATACGCAGTATTTT. Residues: CAWTGVTDTQYF.